This record looks at one T cell receptor beta chain sequence and its context. These data are taken from a study of blood T cell repertoires in COVID-19. Overall study: Samples taken during acute and convalescent COVID-19 were collected in the United States, Italy and Spain. PBMCs, B-cell-depleted T cells, or T cells provided the cDNA or gDNA that made up the material.

In the original processing: Amplification of reference gene primers provided the estimated nucleated cell counts. Profiled with immunoSEQ multiplex PCR; TCRdb holds only in-frame clones, not every one. Clone size and V and J calls were adopted from that table, with D and trimming inferred from the DNA. The table lists about 46,000 clones, approximately 86% of them singletons, with around 4.6% in the top ten. CDR1 is LGHNA and CDR2 is YSLEER in the germline V gene. The CDR3 contains 14 residues. Trimming took off 3 bases at V and 1 base at J, with 6 bases between the two ends. Sequenced material: peripheral blood. The receptor comes from a man aged 80 or over with active COVID-19. This chain connects TRBV4-3 to TRBJ2-2, with no clear D. The CDR3 DNA follows: TGCGCCAGCAGCCATCAACTGAACACCGGGGAGCTGTTTTTT. Its protein product is CASSHQLNTGELFF.